The entry that follows covers one TCR beta chain sequence. The antigen is unknown. CDR1 and CDR2 (germline): DFQATT, SNEGSKA (reference sequence). This CDR3 region has 15 residues. Trimming took 4 bases from V and 5 from J; bases not matched to a gene: 7. TCRdb re-called the RT-PCR reads with MiXCR, one entry per CDR3 protein. The sample has some 850,000 distinct CDR3 sequences; less than 20% are singletons. This sample was taken from a study of response to subunit inactivated influenza vaccine. Study findings and constraints: The authors suggested that few new T cells are recruited per seasonal influenza vaccination.

This chain joins TRBV20-1 and TRBJ2-3, with TRBD2 matching 12 bases. The clonotype was recovered from a man aged 50 to 59 who received an inactivated influenza vaccine. This sample comprised PBMCs from blood, obtained around 5 days after vaccination. CDR3 DNA: TGCAGTGCTAACCGACTAGCGGGAGATAAAGATACGCAGTATTTT. As protein: CSANRLAGDKDTQYF.